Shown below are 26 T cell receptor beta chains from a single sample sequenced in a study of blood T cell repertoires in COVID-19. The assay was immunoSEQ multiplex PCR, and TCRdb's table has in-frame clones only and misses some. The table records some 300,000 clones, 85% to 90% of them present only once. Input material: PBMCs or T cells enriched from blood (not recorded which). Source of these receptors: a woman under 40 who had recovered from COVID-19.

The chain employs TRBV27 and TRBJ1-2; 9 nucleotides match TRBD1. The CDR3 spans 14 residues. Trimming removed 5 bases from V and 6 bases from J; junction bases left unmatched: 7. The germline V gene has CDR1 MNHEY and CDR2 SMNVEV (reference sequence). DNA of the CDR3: TGTGCCAGCAGTCCTTGGCGGGACAGGGATGGCTACACCTTC. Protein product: CASSPWRDRDGYTF.

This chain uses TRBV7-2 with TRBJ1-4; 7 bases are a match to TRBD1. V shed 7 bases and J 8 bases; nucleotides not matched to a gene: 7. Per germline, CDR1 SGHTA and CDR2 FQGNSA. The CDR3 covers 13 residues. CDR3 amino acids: CASTMTGYEKLFF. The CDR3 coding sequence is TGTGCCAGCACCATGACAGGGTACGAAAAACTGTTTTTT.

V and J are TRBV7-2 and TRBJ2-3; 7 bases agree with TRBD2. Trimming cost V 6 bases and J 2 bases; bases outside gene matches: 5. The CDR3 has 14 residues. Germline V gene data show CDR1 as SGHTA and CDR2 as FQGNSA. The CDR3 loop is CASRWGLSTDTQYF. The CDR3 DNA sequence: TGTGCCAGCAGGTGGGGACTATCCACAGATACGCAGTATTTT.

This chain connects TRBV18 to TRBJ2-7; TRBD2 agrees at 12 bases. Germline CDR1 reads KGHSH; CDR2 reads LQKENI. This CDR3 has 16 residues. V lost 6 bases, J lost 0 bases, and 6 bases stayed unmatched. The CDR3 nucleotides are TGTGCCAGCTCGCCCCGACTAGCGGGAGTCTCCTACGAGCAGTACTTC. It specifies CASSPRLAGVSYEQYF.

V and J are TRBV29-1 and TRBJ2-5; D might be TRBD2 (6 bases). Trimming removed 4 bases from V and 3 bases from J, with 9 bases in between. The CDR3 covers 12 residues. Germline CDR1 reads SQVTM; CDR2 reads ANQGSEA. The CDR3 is CSVVGGKETQYF. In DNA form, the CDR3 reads TGCAGCGTTGTTGGAGGGAAAGAGACCCAGTACTTC. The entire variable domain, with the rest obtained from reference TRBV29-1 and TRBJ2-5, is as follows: SAVISQKPSRDICQRGTSLTIQCQVDSQVTMMFWYRQQPGQSLTLIATANQGSEATYESGFVIDKFPISRPNLTFSTLTVSNMSPEDSSIYLCSVVGGKETQYFGPGTRLLVL.

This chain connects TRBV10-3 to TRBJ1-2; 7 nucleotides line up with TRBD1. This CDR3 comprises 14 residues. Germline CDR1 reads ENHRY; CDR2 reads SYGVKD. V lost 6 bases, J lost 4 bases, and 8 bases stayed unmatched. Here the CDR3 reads CAISPGQRFYGYTF. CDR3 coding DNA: TGTGCCATCAGCCCGGGACAGAGGTTCTATGGCTACACCTTC.

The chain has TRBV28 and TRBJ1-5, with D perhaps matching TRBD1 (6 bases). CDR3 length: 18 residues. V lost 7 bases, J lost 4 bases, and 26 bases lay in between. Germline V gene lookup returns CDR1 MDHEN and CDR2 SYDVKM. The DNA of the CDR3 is TGTGCCAGCATGGGGGCGGGGGGGCCGAGTTCTTGGAATCAGCCCCAGCATTTT. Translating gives CASMGAGGPSSWNQPQHF.

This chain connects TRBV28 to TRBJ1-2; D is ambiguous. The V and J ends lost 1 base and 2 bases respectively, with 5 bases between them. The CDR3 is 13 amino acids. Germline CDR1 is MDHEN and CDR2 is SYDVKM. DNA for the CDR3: TGTGCCAGCAGTTTATCCGGGAACTATGGCTACACCTTC. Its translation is CASSLSGNYGYTF.

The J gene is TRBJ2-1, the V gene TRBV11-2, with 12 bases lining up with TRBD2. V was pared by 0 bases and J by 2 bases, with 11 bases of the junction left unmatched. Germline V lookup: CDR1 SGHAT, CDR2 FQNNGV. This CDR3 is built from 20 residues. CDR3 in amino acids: CASSLDRASGRASAYNEQFF. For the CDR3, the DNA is TGTGCCAGCAGCTTAGATCGGGCTAGCGGGAGGGCCTCGGCCTACAATGAGCAGTTCTTC.

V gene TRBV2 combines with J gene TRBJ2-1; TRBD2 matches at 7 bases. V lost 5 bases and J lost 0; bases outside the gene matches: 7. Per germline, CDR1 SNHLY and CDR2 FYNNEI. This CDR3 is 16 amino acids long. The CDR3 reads CASSSSTSPSYNEQFF. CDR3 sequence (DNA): TGTGCCAGCAGTTCCTCGACTAGCCCCTCCTACAATGAGCAGTTCTTC.

CDR3 amino acids: CASSSVSQETQYF. The CDR3 DNA reads as TGTGCCAGCAGCTCGGTCTCGCAAGAGACCCAGTACTTC. The rearrangement uses TRBV7-2 and TRBJ2-5; D remains unclear. V was cut by 4 bases and J by 2 bases, with 8 bases left in between. Germline CDR1 reads SGHTA; CDR2 reads FQGNSA. The CDR3 is 13 residues long.

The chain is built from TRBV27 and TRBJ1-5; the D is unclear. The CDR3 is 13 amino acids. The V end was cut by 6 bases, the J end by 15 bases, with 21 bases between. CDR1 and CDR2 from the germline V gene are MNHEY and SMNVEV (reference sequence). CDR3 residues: CASRRTVTDLWHF. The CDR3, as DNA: TGTGCCAGCAGACGTACCGTGACGGACTTATGGCATTTT.

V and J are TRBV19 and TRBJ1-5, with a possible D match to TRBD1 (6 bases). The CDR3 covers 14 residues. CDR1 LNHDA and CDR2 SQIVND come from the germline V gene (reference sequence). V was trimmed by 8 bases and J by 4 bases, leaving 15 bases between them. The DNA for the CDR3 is TGTGCCAGTGCCATCCGGGACACAAATCAGCCCCAGCATTTT. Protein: CASAIRDTNQPQHF.

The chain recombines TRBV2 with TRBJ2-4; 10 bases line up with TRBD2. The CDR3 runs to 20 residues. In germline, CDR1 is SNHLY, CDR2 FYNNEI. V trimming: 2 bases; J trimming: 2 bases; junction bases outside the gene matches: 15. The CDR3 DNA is TGTGCCAGCAGTGAACAAAGCGGGAGGGCCTTTGTTGTATCCAAAAACATTCAGTACTTC. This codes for CASSEQSGRAFVVSKNIQYF.

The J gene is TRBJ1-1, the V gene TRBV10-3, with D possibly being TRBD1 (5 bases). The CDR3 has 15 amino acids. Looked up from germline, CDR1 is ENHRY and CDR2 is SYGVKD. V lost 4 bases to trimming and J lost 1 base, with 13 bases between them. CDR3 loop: CAISGDSLGNTEAFF. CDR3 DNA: TGTGCCATCAGTGGTGACAGCTTGGGGAACACTGAAGCTTTCTTT.

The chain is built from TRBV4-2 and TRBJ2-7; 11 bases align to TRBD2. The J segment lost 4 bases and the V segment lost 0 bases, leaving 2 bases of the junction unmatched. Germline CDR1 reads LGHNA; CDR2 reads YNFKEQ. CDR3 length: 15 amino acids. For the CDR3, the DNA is TGTGCCAGCAGCCAAGAGGGGACTAGCGGTTACGAGCAGTACTTC. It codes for CASSQEGTSGYEQYF.

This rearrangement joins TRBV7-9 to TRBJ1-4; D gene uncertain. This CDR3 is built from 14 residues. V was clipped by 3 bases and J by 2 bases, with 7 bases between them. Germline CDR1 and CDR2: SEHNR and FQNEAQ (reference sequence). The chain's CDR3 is CASSFGNTNEKLFF. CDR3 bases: TGTGCCAGCAGCTTCGGGAACACTAATGAAAAACTGTTTTTT.

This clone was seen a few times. The CDR3 coding sequence is TGTGCCAGCAGCTTAGCCCTACGGGGTCGAGCGGAACTAAACACCGGGGAGCTGTTTTTT. This gives the protein CASSLALRGRAELNTGELFF. The rearrangement links TRBV13 to TRBJ2-2, with TRBD2 as a possible D gene (5 bases). Germline V CDR1 and CDR2: PRHDT, FYEKMQ (reference sequence). The V and J ends lost 1 base and 2 bases respectively, with 23 bases between them. The CDR3 covers 20 residues.

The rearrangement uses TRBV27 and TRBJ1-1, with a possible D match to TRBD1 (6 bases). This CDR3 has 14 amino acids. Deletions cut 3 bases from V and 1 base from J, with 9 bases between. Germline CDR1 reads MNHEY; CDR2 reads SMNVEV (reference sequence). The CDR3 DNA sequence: TGTGCCAGCAGTTTCCACAGGGAGAACACTGAAGCTTTCTTT. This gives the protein CASSFHRENTEAFF.

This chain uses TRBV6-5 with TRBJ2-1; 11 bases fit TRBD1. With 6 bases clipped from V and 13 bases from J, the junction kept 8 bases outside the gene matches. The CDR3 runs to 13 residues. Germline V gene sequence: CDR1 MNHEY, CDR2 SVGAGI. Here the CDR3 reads CASRVGTGGPQFF. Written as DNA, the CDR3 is TGTGCCAGCAGGGTGGGGACAGGGGGGCCTCAGTTCTTC.

CDR3: CASSPQLEKLFF. The CDR3 DNA is TGTGCCAGCTCACCTCAACTTGAAAAACTGTTTTTT. This rearrangement joins TRBV18 to TRBJ1-4; no definite D call. Germline V gene lookup returns CDR1 KGHSH and CDR2 LQKENI. The CDR3 spans 12 residues. Trimming cost V 3 bases and J 7 bases, with 6 bases left between them.

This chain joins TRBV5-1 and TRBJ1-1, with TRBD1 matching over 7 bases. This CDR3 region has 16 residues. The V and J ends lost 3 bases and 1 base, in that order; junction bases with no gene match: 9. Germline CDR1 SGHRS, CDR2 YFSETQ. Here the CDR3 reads CASSSPPGTANTEAFF. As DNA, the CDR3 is TGCGCCAGCAGCTCCCCTCCCGGGACAGCGAACACTGAAGCTTTCTTT.

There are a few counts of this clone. Here the CDR3 DNA reads TGCGCCAGCAGTGAGATAGCGGGCGAGCGGGGGACCTACGAGCAGTACTTC. Translating gives CASSEIAGERGTYEQYF. The chain has TRBV10-1 and TRBJ2-7; 8 positions agree with TRBD2. CDR1 is WNHNN, CDR2 SYGVQD, per germline (reference sequence). V was clipped by 2 bases and J by 2 bases; unmatched bases: 11. This CDR3 region has 17 residues.

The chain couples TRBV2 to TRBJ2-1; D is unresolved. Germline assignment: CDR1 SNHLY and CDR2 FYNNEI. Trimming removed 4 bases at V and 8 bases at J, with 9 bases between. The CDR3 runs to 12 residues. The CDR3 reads CASSVYVYEQFF. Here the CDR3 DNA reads TGTGCCAGCAGTGTTTATGTCTATGAGCAGTTCTTC.

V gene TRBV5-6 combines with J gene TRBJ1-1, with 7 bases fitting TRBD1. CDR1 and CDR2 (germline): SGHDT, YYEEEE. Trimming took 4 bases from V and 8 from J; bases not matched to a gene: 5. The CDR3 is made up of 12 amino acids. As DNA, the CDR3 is TGTGCCAGCAGCACGGACAGGAGAGAAGCTTTCTTT. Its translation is CASSTDRREAFF.

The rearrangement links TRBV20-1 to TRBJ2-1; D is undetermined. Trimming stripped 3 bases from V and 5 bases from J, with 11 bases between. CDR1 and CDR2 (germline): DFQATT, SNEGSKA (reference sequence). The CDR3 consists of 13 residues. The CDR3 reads CSASQQLNNEQFF. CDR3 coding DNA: TGCAGTGCTAGTCAACAGCTAAACAATGAGCAGTTCTTC.